This T cell receptor (beta chain) was identified in a study of human T cells and chemical hapten exposure. At the level of the study: Variability of per-sample TCR yields stemmed mainly from small differences in pooled library volume. Study observations and caveats: Expanded TCR sets contained significantly more large CDR3 similarity clusters than controls.

This clonotype was counted at least ten times. Its specificity is not known. Within the library, unique molecular identifiers were attached to each individual cDNA molecule. TCRdb re-called the RACE reads through MiXCR, storing one row per CDR3 protein. The sample lists approximately 90,000 distinct CDR3 sequences; 9.5% to 12% were seen once. Time point reported: patch test 2, 6 weeks after DPC sensitization. Regarding treatment: therapeutic diphenylcyclopropenone sensitization with weekly scalp DPC. Between the trimmed V and J ends, which lost 1 base and 2 bases, there was a span of 6 bases. Germline lookup yields CDR1 LGHDT and CDR2 YNNKEL (reference sequence). The CDR3 is made up of 14 amino acids.

The sequencing here drew on whole blood, taken in connection with sensitization to the hapten diphenylcyclopropenone (DPC). V and J are TRBV3-1 and TRBJ1-5, with D unclear. This sequence originates from a man aged 35 to 55 with alopecia areata. Some clones in this sample may be carry-over from other donors' samples. The CDR3 protein is CASSQGGGNQPQHF. The CDR3 DNA is TGTGCCAGCAGCCAAGGGGGTGGCAATCAGCCCCAGCATTTT.